This TCR beta chain was profiled in a study of radiotherapy plus CTLA-4 blockade in lung cancer. On the study more broadly: There were objective responses in approximately 19% of patients, and over 25% had disease control.

CTLA-4 blockade with ipilimumab, together with focal radiation, was given to patients with chemo-refractory metastatic non-small-cell lung cancer. Libraries were prepared by immunoSEQ multiplex PCR; TCRdb keeps only in-frame clonotypes and omits some of them. The data contain tens of thousands of clones, roughly 65% of them seen just once; the ten biggest clones take up less than 20%. Comment on this clone: Antigen: not known.

General study findings and limits: Expansion of tumor-derived TCR clones was observed in blood after radiotherapy plus ipilimumab. Response, reportedly, was best predicted by interferon-beta along with early blood T cell clone dynamics.

V shed 4 bases and J shed 0 bases, with 15 bases lying between them. CDR1 is MGHRA, CDR2 YSYEKL, per germline. This CDR3 is built from 16 residues. V gene TRBV4-1 combines with J gene TRBJ2-5; D uncertain. The clonotype originates from a human donor with non-small cell lung cancer who had a partial response to radiotherapy plus ipilimumab. The specimen comprised peripheral blood, sampled from a patient treated with radiotherapy plus ipilimumab. This CDR3 reads CASSPAPSRYQETQYF. CDR3 nucleotide sequence: TGCGCCAGCAGCCCAGCTCCAAGCAGGTACCAAGAGACCCAGTACTTC.